The sample holds a few counts of the clone carrying this TCR beta chain. As yet, its antigen is unknown. The sample comes from a study of human T cells and chemical hapten exposure. Time point in this sample: patch test 1, 2 weeks after DPC sensitization. Documented treatment: therapeutic diphenylcyclopropenone sensitization with weekly scalp DPC. One entry per CDR3 protein results from TCRdb running MiXCR on the RACE reads. The table has around 110,000 distinct CDR3 sequences, 12% seen once; the top ten hold 1.2% to 1.5%. V lost 3 bases and J lost 5, with 14 bases in between. CDR1 is SGDLS, CDR2 YYNGEE, per germline. There are 14 residues in the CDR3. Overall study findings and caveats: Versus controls, expanded TCRs had significantly more large CDR3 similarity clusters.

The starting material was whole blood, obtained in connection with sensitization to the hapten diphenylcyclopropenone (DPC). The V gene is TRBV9, the J gene TRBJ1-1; D gene ambiguous. The source is a woman aged 45 to 65 with alopecia areata. Some clones in this sample may be carry-over from other donors' samples. CDR3: CASSADPQFTEAFF. CDR3 sequence (DNA): TGTGCCAGCAGCGCGGACCCGCAGTTTACTGAAGCTTTCTTT.